The clone carrying this TCR beta chain was picked up many times. Its antigen is not identified. Indicated time point: blood at routine non-recurrence follow-up after resection. The record originates from a study of spatial heterogeneity in lung cancer. The study's findings and limits: Whereas they appeared in blood less at follow-up, ubiquitous expanded tumor TCRs appeared there more at resection.

TCRdb re-analysed the 5' RACE reads in MiXCR, keeping a single row per CDR3 protein. Of 42,000 or so distinct CDR3 sequences in the sample, roughly 10% are singletons; the top ten hold roughly a sixth. CDR3 length: 14 amino acids. From germline, CDR1 is LGHNA and CDR2 YNFKEQ. Deletions cut 0 bases from V and 7 bases from J, with 10 bases between. The sequences come from PBMCs, collected at follow-up. The chain links TRBV4-2 to TRBJ2-1; D is undetermined. The receptor was isolated from a female donor with early-stage non-small cell lung cancer. The CDR3 region has the DNA TGTGCCAGCAGCCAAGACGGCGGCAATAATGAGCAGTTCTTC. Amino acids: CASSQDGGNNEQFF.